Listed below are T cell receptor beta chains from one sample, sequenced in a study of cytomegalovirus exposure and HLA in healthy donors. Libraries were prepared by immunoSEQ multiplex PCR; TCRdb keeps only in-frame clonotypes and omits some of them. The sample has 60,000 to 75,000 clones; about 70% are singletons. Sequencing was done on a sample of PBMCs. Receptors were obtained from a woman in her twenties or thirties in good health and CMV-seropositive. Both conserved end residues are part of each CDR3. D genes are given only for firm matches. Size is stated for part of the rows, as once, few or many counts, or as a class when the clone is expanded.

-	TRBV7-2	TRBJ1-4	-	TGTGCCAGCAGCCCCGGGGGGAATGAAAAACTGTTTTTT	CASSPGGNEKLFF
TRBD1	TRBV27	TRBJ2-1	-	TGTGCCAACCTTACAGGGGACACTCCTATGGAGTTCTTC	CANLTGDTPMEFF
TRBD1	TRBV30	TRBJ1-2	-	TGTGCCTGGAGTGGATCACAGGGGGCGGGGGGCTACACCTTC	CAWSGSQGAGGYTF
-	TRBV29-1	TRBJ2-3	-	TGCAGCGTTGAGCCCAGACTCACAGATACGCAGTATTTT	CSVEPRLTDTQYF
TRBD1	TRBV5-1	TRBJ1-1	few	TGCGCCAGCAGCGCCCGGGACAGCACCTTGAACACTGAAGCTTTCTTT	CASSARDSTLNTEAFF
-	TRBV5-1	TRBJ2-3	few	TGCGCCAGCAGAGTCGGAGATACGCAGTATTTT	CASRVGDTQYF
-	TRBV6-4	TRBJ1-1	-	TGTGCCAGCAGTAAGGAGATGAACACTGAAGCTTTCTTT	CASSKEMNTEAFF
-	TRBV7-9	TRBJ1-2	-	TGTGCCAGCAGCCAAGGGGGGGGATATGGCTACACCTTC	CASSQGGGYGYTF
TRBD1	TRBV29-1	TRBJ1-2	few	TGCAGCGTGGGAGACAGGGGCAGGAATGGCTACACCTTC	CSVGDRGRNGYTF
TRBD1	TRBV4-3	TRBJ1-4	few	TGCGCCAGCAGCCCGGGACAGTTTAATGAAAAACTGTTTTTT	CASSPGQFNEKLFF
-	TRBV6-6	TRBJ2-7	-	TGTGCCAGCAGTTACTCAGTAGCGGCCCACGAGCAGTACTTC	CASSYSVAAHEQYF
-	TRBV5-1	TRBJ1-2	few	TGCGCCAGCAGCTTCGGAGGTCTCGAGGATGGCTACACCTTC	CASSFGGLEDGYTF
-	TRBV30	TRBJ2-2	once	TGTGCCTGGAGTGTAATAAGGGGGGGGGAGCTGTTTTTT	CAWSVIRGGELFF
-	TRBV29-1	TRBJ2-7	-	TGCAGCGTTGAGCCAGACGGAGGCGAGCAGTACTTC	CSVEPDGGEQYF
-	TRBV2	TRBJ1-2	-	TGTGCCAGCATTCAAGGGGTATATGGCTACACCTTC	CASIQGVYGYTF
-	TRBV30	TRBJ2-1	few	TGTGCCTGGAAAAAAGGTATGGAGAACAATGAGCAGTTCTTC	CAWKKGMENNEQFF
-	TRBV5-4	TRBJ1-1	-	TGTGCCAGCAGCTTGTCACAGACTACCATGAACACTGAAGCTTTCTTT	CASSLSQTTMNTEAFF
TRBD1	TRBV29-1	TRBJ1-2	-	TGCAGCGTCTCAAGGACCGGGACAGTCAACTATGGCTACACCTTC	CSVSRTGTVNYGYTF
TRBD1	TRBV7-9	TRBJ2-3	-	TGTGCCAGCAGCACCCGATTGACAGGGGGCATAGATACGCAGTATTTT	CASSTRLTGGIDTQYF
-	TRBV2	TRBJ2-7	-	TGTGCCAGCACTTCGGGAGACCTGACCTACGAGCAGTACTTC	CASTSGDLTYEQYF
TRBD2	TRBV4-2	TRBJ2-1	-	TGTGCCAGCAGCCAAGTTTACGCTAGCGGGAGGCCCGATGAGCAGTTCTTC	CASSQVYASGRPDEQFF
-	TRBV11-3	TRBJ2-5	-	TGTGCCAGCAGTTCCGGGGAAGAGACCCAGTACTTC	CASSSGEETQYF
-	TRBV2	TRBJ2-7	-	TGTGCCAGCAGGGGGGGGCTCTACGAGCAGTACTTC	CASRGGLYEQYF
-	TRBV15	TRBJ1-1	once	TGTGCCACCAGCAGATCCAGGGGAAGGAACACTGAAGCTTTCTTT	CATSRSRGRNTEAFF
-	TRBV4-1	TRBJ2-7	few	TGCGCCAGCAGCCAAGTCCTGGGGCTTAACAAGCCCTACGAGCAGTACTTC	CASSQVLGLNKPYEQYF
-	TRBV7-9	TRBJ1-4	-	TGTGCCAGCAGCACCCTCAGGCTCCTTAATGAAAAACTGTTTTTT	CASSTLRLLNEKLFF
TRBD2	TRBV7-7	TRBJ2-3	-	TGTGCTAGCCACTACGAGGTAACGCGGGAGAACACAGATACGCAGTATTTT	CASHYEVTRENTDTQYF
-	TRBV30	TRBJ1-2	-	TGTGCCTGGAGGTCAACCGGGAGAGGCTACACCTTC	CAWRSTGRGYTF
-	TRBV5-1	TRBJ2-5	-	TGCGCCAGCAGCTTGGGACAGGCACAAGAGACCCAGTACTTC	CASSLGQAQETQYF
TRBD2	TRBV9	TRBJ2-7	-	TGTGCCAGCAGCGTCCAGCGGGGAACCTCCTACGAGCAGTACTTC	CASSVQRGTSYEQYF
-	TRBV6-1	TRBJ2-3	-	TGTGCCAGCAATCGACTAGGCACAGATACGCAGTATTTT	CASNRLGTDTQYF
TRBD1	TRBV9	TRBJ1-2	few	TGTGCCAGCAGCGCGAACTTACTCGGGACAGGGTATGGCTACACCTTC	CASSANLLGTGYGYTF
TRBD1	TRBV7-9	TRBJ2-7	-	TGTGCCAGCAGCTTAGGGGGACAGGGAGTGCTCTACGAGCAGTACTTC	CASSLGGQGVLYEQYF
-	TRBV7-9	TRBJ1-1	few	TGTGCCAGCAGTATACAGGGGAACACTGAAGCTTTCTTT	CASSIQGNTEAFF
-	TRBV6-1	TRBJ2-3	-	TGTGCCAGCACCCGTGGCCCCTCAGATACGCAGTATTTT	CASTRGPSDTQYF
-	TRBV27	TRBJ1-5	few	TGTGCCAGCAGTTTATCGTCCCCTGGGAGGGCATCCAATCAGCCCCAGCATTTT	CASSLSSPGRASNQPQHF
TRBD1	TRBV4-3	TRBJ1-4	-	TGCGCCAGCAGCCAAGAGGGACAGGCGTACGTCGGAAGTGAAAAACTGTTTTTT	CASSQEGQAYVGSEKLFF
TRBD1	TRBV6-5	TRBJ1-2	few	TGTGCCAGCAGATATACAGGGGGCCTTGGCTACACCTTC	CASRYTGGLGYTF
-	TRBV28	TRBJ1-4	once	TGTGCCAGCAGTCCCTCAGGGACTAATGAAAAACTGTTTTTT	CASSPSGTNEKLFF